Listed here is a single TCR beta chain. The antigen is unknown. One end of the junction does not line up with germline, which may come from a read error. After 5'RACE with constant-segment primers, TCR alpha and TCR beta cDNA libraries carrying sample barcodes and UMIs were obtained. TCRdb independently ran MiXCR on the 5' RACE reads; one entry per CDR3 protein. The sample lists some 280,000 distinct CDR3 sequences, 15% to 20% seen once, with about 23% in the top ten. The CDR3 loop spans 14 amino acids. Germline V gene lookup returns CDR1 DFQATT and CDR2 SNEGSKA (reference sequence). This record belongs to a study of T-cell memory formation after mild COVID-19. General study findings and limits: There were some responding clones in pre-infection memory, which suggested that cross-reactive memory had joined. From day 15 to 85, contracting clones were balanced between CD4 and CD8, whereas later expanders leaned toward CD4+. Researchers could not confirm that second-wave clones peaking on day 37 targeted SARS-CoV-2.

The sample consisted of PBMCs or a T cell subset sorted from them (not recorded which). The chain combines TRBV20-1 with TRBJ2-3; 9 bases are a match to TRBD2. The receptor was isolated from a man between 18 and 29 years old who had mild COVID-19 (a few samples of this study predate the infection). Cell type and time point are not known. The CDR3 loop reads CSGRGGGAGDTQYF. Written as DNA, the CDR3 is TGCAGTGGTAGAGGCGGGGGGGCCGGTGATACGCAGTATTTT.